The 12 T cell receptor beta chains reported below all come from one sample, sequenced in a study of blood T cell repertoires in COVID-19. The data were produced by immunoSEQ multiplex PCR, yet TCRdb's version contains in-frame clones alone and is incomplete. Of roughly 100,000 clones in the sample, about three quarters were seen once. Sequencing used peripheral blood. The origin of the receptors is an older woman with acute or convalescent COVID-19.

This clone has just one count. The V and J genes are TRBV7-9 and TRBJ2-2, with D uncertain. V lost 8 bases to trimming and J lost 4 bases, with 14 bases between them. The CDR3 has 14 residues. The germline V gene encodes CDR1 SEHNR and CDR2 FQNEAQ (reference sequence). The DNA of the CDR3 is TGTGCCAGCCGTTCATTAATCGGCACCGGGGAGCTGTTTTTT. Protein: CASRSLIGTGELFF.

This CDR3 reads CAWRADRDTEAFF. CDR3 DNA sequence: TGTGCCTGGAGGGCGGACAGGGACACTGAAGCTTTCTTT. The J gene is TRBJ1-1, the V gene TRBV30; TRBD1 matches at 8 bases. Looked up from germline, CDR1 is GTSNPN and CDR2 is SVGIG (reference sequence). The trim removed 3 bases at V and 3 bases at J, leaving 3 bases unmatched. The CDR3 contains 13 residues.

The genes are TRBV5-1 and TRBJ1-1; D might be TRBD1 (6 bases). The CDR3 loop spans 16 amino acids. Germline-derived CDR1 and CDR2 are SGHRS and YFSETQ. Trimming removed 1 base at V and 1 base at J, with 14 bases between. The CDR3 region has the DNA TGCGCCAGCAGCTTGAATAGCGGGACACCGAACACTGAAGCTTTCTTT. Translated: CASSLNSGTPNTEAFF. Drawing the rest from reference TRBV5-1 and TRBJ1-1, the complete variable domain is KAGVTQTPRYLIKTRGQQVTLSCSPISGHRSVSWYQQTPGQGLQFLFEYFSETQRNKGNFPGRFSGRQFSNSRSEMNVSTLELGDSALYLCASSLNSGTPNTEAFFGQGTRLTVV.

This chain links TRBV7-2 with TRBJ2-5, with D perhaps matching TRBD2 (6 bases). Germline V lookup: CDR1 SGHTA, CDR2 FQGNSA. Deletions cut 1 base from V and 5 bases from J, with 17 bases between. CDR3 length: 16 amino acids. The CDR3 DNA reads TGTGCCAGCAGCTTAGAGGTCAGGCTCAGCGGGGAGACCCAGTACTTC. It is translated as CASSLEVRLSGETQYF.

V gene TRBV4-1 combines with J gene TRBJ1-1; the D gene is possibly TRBD1 (5 bases). Per the germline V gene, CDR1 is MGHRA and CDR2 is YSYEKL. Trimming left V 1 base short and J 2 bases short, with 14 bases between. The CDR3 contains 16 residues. The CDR3 DNA follows: TGCGCCAGCAGCCAAGGCCGACAGCCTCTCAACACTGAAGCTTTCTTT. Its protein product is CASSQGRQPLNTEAFF.

J is TRBJ2-5 and V is TRBV2; TRBD2 matches at 7 bases. Germline CDR1 and CDR2: SNHLY and FYNNEI. The CDR3 totals 13 residues. V dropped 7 bases and J dropped 4; count of bases not matched to a gene: 6. CDR3 coding DNA: TGTGCCAGCATGGGGGACTACGGAGAGACCCAGTACTTC. Protein: CASMGDYGETQYF.

The chain employs TRBV7-6 and TRBJ2-7; 9 nucleotides align to TRBD1. Germline assignment: CDR1 SGHVS and CDR2 FNYEAQ. The ends lost 5 bases at V and 3 bases at J; junction bases unmatched: 5. The CDR3 contains 14 residues. CDR3 in amino acids: CASSRDRAFYEQYF. Here the CDR3 DNA reads TGTGCCAGCAGCCGGGACAGGGCTTTCTACGAGCAGTACTTC.

The chain uses TRBV3-1 (or the pseudogene TRBV3-2) and TRBJ2-2; 10 bases agree with TRBD2. The CDR3 contains 16 residues. Looked up from germline, CDR1 is LGHDT and CDR2 is YNNKEL (reference sequence). J lost 4 bases, V lost 2 bases, and 4 bases had no gene match. The CDR3 sequence is CASSQTRTSGTGELFF. The CDR3 DNA reads as TGTGCCAGCAGCCAAACGAGGACTAGCGGCACCGGGGAGCTGTTTTTT.

V usage is TRBV9 and J usage is TRBJ1-3; 9 nucleotides line up with TRBD1. V dropped 1 base and J dropped 3; count of bases not matched to a gene: 2. The V gene's germline CDR1 is SGDLS and CDR2 YYNGEE. The CDR3 is 15 amino acids. CDR3: CASSVQGQGGNTIYF. CDR3 DNA: TGTGCCAGCAGCGTACAGGGACAGGGTGGAAACACCATATATTTT.

The chain joins TRBV5-1 to TRBJ2-5, with TRBD2 as a possible D gene (6 bases). There are 15 residues in the CDR3. CDR1 is SGHRS, CDR2 YFSETQ, per germline. Trimming removed 0 bases at V and 5 bases at J, with 14 bases between. DNA for the CDR3: TGCGCCAGCAGCTTGGAGGGGATCGGGGGTGAGACCCAGTACTTC. Its translation: CASSLEGIGGETQYF.

The J gene is TRBJ1-3, the V gene TRBV6-5, with TRBD1 matching over 10 bases. CDR1 is MNHEY, CDR2 SVGAGI, per germline. V lost 2 bases to trimming and J lost 2 bases; unmatched junction nucleotides: 3. The CDR3 consists of 16 residues. CDR3 nucleotide sequence: TGTGCCAGCAGTTACACCGGACAGGGGGCTGGAAACACCATATATTTT. Encoded protein: CASSYTGQGAGNTIYF.

V gene TRBV3-1 (or the pseudogene TRBV3-2) combines with J gene TRBJ1-4, with D uncertain. Germline V gene sequence: CDR1 LGHDT, CDR2 YNNKEL (reference sequence). The CDR3 loop spans 14 amino acids. The V gene lost 7 bases and the J gene lost 0 bases, with 9 bases spanning the gap. The CDR3 here is CASTQRSTNEKLFF. CDR3 in DNA: TGTGCCAGCACCCAGCGTTCAACTAATGAAAAACTGTTTTTT.